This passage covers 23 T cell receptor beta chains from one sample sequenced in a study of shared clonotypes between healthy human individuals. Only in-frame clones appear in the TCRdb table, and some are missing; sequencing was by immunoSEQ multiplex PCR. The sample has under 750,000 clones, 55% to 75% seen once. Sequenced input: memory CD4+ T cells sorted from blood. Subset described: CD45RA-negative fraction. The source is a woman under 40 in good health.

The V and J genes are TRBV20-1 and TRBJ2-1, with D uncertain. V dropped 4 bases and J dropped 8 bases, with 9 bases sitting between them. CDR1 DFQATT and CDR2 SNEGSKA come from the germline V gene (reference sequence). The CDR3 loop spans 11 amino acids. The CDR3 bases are TGCAGTGCTACAGTCTCGGATGAGCAGTTCTTC. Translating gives CSATVSDEQFF.

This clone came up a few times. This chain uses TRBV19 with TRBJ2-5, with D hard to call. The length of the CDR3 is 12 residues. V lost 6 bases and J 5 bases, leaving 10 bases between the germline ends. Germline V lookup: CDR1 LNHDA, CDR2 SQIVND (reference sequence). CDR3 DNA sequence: TGTGCCAGTAGCTTTTTCGGTGAGACCCAGTACTTC. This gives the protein CASSFFGETQYF.

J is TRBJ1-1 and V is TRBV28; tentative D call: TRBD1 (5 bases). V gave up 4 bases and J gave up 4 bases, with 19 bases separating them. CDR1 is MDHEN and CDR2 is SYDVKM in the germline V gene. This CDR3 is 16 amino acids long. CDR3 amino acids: CASSSLGRGGGTEAFF. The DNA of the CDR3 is TGTGCCAGCAGTTCTCTAGGCCGGGGTGGGGGCACTGAAGCTTTCTTT.

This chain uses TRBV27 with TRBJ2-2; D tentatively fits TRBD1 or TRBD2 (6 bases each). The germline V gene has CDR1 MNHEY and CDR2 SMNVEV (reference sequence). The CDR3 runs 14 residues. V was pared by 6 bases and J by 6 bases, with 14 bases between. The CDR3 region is CASRLTRGAGELFF. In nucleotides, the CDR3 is TGTGCCAGCAGGCTGACAAGGGGGGCCGGGGAGCTGTTTTTT.

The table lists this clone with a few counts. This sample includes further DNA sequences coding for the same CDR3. The CDR3 protein is CASSQGELQPQHF. The CDR3 DNA is TGTGCCAGCAGCCAAGGGGAACTCCAGCCCCAGCATTTT. This sequence joins TRBV7-2 and TRBJ1-5; possibly TRBD1 for D (5 bases). Germline assignment: CDR1 SGHTA and CDR2 FQGNSA. CDR3 length equals 13 residues. Trimming removed 5 bases from V and 7 bases from J, with 12 bases in between.

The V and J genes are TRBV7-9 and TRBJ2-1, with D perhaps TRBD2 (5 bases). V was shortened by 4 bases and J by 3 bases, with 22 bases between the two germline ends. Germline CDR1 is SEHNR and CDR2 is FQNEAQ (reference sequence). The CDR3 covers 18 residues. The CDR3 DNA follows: TGTGCCAGCAGCTCCCCGGCGGGCGGAAACTCTAACTACAATGAGCAGTTCTTC. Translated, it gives CASSSPAGGNSNYNEQFF.

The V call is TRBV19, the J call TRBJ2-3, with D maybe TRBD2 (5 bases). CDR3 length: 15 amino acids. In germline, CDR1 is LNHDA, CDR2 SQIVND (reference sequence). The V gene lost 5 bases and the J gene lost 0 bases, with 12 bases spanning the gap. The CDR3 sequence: CASSVGGGSTDTQYF. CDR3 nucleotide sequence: TGTGCCAGTAGTGTAGGAGGAGGTAGCACAGATACGCAGTATTTT.

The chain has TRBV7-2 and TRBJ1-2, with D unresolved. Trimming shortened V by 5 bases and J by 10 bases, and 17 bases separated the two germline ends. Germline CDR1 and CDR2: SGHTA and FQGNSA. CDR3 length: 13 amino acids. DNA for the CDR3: TGTGCCAGCAGCCCCCCGCCCCCTTCGACCTACACCTTC. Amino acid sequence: CASSPPPPSTYTF.

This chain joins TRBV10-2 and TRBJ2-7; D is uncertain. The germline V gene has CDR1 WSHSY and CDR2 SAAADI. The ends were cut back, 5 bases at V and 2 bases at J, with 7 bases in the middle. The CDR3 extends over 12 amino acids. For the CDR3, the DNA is TGCGCCAGCAGTTTGAGTACCTACGAGCAGTACTTC. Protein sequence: CASSLSTYEQYF.

CDR3 amino acids: CASSRGQGSNSGANVLTF. CDR3 bases: TGCGCCAGCAGCAGGGGACAGGGATCCAACTCTGGGGCCAACGTCCTGACTTTC. The chain combines TRBV5-1 with TRBJ2-6, with TRBD1 matching over 9 bases. The CDR3 is 18 residues long. Germline trimming cut 4 bases from V and 0 bases from J; bases unmatched to any gene: 8. Germline lookup yields CDR1 SGHRS and CDR2 YFSETQ.

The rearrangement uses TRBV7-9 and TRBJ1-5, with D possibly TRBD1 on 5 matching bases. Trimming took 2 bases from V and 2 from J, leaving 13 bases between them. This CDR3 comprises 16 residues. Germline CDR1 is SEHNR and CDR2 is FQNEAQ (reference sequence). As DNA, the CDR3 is TGTGCCAGCAGCTTATCGGGACGCAGGGGCAATCAGCCCCAGCATTTT. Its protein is CASSLSGRRGNQPQHF.

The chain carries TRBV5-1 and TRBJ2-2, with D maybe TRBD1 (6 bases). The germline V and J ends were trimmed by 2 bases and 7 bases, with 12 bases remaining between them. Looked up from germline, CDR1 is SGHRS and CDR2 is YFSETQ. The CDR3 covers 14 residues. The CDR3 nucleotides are TGCGCCAGCAGCTTCCCAGGGGCGGGCGGGGAGCTGTTTTTT. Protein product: CASSFPGAGGELFF.

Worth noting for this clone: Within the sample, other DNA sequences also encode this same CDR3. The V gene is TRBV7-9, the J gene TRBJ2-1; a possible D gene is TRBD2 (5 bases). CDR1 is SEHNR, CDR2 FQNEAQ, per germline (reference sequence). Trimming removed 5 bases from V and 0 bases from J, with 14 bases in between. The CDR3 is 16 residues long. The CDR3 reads CASSPRGGSSYNEQFF. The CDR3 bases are TGTGCCAGCAGCCCCCGAGGAGGCAGCTCCTACAATGAGCAGTTCTTC.

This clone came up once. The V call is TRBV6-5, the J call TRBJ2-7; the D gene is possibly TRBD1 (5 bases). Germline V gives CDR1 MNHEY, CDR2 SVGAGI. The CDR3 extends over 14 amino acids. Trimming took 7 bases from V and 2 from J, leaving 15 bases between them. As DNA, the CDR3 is TGTGCCAGCAAGCGCCTAGAGGACACCTACGAGCAGTACTTC. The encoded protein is CASKRLEDTYEQYF.

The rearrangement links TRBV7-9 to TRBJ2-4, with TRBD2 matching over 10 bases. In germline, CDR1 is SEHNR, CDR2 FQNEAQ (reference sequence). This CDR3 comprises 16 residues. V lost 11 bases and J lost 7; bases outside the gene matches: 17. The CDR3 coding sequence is TGTGCCGTCGGACTAGCGGTGGGGTTAGATTGGAACATTCAGTACTTC. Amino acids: CAVGLAVGLDWNIQYF. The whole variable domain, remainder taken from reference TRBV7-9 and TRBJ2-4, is DTGVSQNPRHKITKRGQNVTFRCDPISEHNRLYWYRQTLGQGPEFLTYFQNEAQLEKSRLLSDRFSAERPKGSFSTLEIQRTEQGDSAMYLCAVGLAVGLDWNIQYFGAGTRLSVL.

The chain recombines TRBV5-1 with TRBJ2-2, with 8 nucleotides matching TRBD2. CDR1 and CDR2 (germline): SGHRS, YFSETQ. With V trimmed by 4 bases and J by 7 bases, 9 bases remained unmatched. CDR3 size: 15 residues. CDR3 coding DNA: TGCGCCAGCAGCCACCTAAGCGGGAGTATCGGGGAGCTGTTTTTT. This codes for CASSHLSGSIGELFF.

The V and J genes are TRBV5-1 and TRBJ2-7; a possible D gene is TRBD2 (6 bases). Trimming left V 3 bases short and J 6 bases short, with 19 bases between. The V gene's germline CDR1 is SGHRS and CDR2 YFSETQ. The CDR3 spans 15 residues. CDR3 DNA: TGCGCCAGCAGCTGGGACTCCTCCCGAGGAGGCGAGCAGTACTTC. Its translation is CASSWDSSRGGEQYF.

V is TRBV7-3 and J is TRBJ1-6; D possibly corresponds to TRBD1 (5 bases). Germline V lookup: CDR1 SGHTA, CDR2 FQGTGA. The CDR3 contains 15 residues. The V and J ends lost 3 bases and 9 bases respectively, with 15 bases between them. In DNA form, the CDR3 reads TGTGCCAGCAGCTTGACAGCCAGGGATCGTTCACCCCTCCACTTT. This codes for CASSLTARDRSPLHF.

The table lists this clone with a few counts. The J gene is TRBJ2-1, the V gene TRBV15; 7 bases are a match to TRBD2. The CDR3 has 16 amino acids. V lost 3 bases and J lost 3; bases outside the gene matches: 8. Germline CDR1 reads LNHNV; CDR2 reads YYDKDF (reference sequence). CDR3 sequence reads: CATSSLSSGGYNEQFF. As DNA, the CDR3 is TGTGCCACCAGCAGTCTCTCCTCGGGGGGCTACAATGAGCAGTTCTTC.

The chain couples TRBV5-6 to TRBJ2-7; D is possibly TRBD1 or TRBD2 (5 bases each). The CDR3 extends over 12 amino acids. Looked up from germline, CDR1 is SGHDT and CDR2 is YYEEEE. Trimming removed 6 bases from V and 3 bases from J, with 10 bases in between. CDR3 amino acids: CASIGTGYEQYF. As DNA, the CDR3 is TGTGCCAGCATCGGGACCGGCTACGAGCAGTACTTC.

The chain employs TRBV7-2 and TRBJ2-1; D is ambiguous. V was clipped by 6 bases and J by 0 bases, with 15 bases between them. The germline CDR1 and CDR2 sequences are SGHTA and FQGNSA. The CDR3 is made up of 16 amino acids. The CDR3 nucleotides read TGTGCCAGCAGAGCAGACGTCCTTAGCTCCTACAATGAGCAGTTCTTC. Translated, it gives CASRADVLSSYNEQFF.

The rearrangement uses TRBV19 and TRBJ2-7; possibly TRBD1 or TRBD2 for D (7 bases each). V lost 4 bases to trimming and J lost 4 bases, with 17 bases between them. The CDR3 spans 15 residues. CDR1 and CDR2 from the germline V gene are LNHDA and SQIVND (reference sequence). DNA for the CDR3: TGTGCCAGTAGTACGGGGAGGGGGCGAGAGTACGAGCAGTACTTC. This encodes CASSTGRGREYEQYF.

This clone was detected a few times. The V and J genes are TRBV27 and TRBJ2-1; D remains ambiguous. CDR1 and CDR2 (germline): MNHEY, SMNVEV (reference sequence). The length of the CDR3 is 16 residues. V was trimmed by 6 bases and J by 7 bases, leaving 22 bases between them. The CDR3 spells CASSVSSLPARNEQFF. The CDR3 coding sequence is TGTGCCAGCAGCGTATCGTCACTCCCAGCTAGGAATGAGCAGTTCTTC.